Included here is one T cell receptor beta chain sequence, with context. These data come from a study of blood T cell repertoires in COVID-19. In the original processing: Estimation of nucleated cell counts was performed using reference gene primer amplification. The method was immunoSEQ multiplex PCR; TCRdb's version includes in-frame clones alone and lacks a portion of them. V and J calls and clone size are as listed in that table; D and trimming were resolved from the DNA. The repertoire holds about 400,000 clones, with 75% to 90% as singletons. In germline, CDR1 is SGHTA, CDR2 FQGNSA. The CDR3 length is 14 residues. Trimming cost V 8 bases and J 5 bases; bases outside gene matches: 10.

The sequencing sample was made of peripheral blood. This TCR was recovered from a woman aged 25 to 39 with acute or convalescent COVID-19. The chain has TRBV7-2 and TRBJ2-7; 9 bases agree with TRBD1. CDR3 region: CASGYRGPRDEQYF. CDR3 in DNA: TGTGCCAGCGGATACAGGGGGCCCCGTGACGAGCAGTACTTC.